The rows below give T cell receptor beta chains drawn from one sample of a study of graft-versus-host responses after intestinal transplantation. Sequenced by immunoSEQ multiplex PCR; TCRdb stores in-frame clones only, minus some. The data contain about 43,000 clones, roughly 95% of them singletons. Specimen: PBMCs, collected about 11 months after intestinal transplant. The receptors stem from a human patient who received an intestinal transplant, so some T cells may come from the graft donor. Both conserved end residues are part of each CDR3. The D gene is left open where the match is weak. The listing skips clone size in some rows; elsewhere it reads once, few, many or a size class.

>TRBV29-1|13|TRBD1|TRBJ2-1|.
CSARTGPAFEQFF
TGCAGCGCAAGGACAGGGCCTGCGTTTGAGCAGTTCTTC
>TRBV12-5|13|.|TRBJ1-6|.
CASGSLKNSPLHF
TGTGCTAGTGGTTCCCTGAAGAATTCACCCCTCCACTTT
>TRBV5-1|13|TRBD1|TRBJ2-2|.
CASSRDRGWELFF
TGCGCCAGCAGCCGGGACAGGGGCTGGGAGCTGTTTTTT
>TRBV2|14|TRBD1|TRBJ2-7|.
CASGMTGVDYEQYF
TGTGCCAGCGGAATGACAGGGGTCGACTACGAGCAGTACTTC
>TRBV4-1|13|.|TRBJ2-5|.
CASSHPGGETQYF
TGCGCCAGCAGCCACCCCGGTGGGGAGACCCAGTACTTC
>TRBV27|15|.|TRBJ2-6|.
CASSSRGAGANVLTF
TGTGCCAGCAGTTCGAGGGGGGCTGGGGCCAACGTCCTGACTTTC
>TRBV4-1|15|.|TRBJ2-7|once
CASSRQWTVGYEQYF
TGCGCCAGCAGCCGACAATGGACGGTCGGGTACGAGCAGTACTTC
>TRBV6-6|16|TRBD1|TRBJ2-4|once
CASRPHARGRLGIQYF
TGTGCCAGCAGGCCACACGCCAGGGGGCGCTTGGGCATTCAGTACTTC
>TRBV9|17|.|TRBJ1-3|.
CASSVASRLLAGNTIYF
TGTGCCAGCAGCGTAGCTAGTCGTCTGCTGGCTGGAAACACCATATATTTT
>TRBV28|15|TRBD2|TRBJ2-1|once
CASSFRLAGEGEQFF
TGTGCCAGCAGTTTCAGACTAGCGGGAGAGGGTGAGCAGTTCTTC
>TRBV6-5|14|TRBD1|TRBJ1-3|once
CASRPVGQRNTIYF
TGTGCCAGCAGACCAGTGGGACAGAGAAACACCATATATTTT
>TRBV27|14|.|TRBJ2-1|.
CASTTRNGGNEQFF
TGTGCCAGCACGACCCGAAATGGAGGGAATGAGCAGTTCTTC
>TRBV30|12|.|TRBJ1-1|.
CAWSRENTEAFF
TGTGCCTGGAGCAGGGAGAACACTGAAGCTTTCTTT
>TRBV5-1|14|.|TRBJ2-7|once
CASSLIASSYEQYF
TGCGCCAGCAGCTTAATAGCGTCATCCTACGAGCAGTACTTC
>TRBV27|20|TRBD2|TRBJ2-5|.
CASSFPGLAGSSLGPETQYF
TGTGCCAGCAGTTTCCCCGGACTAGCGGGGTCCTCATTAGGGCCAGAGACCCAGTACTTC